What follows are 12 T cell receptor beta chains derived from one specimen sequenced in a study of shared T cell receptors in the human thymus. This table comes from immunoSEQ multiplex PCR, and its TCRdb copy is limited to in-frame clones, with some not included. The data show about 730,000 clones, with 75% to 90% seen just once and about 0.011% held by the top ten. The sample also formed part of further work on human thymus T cells.

Sequencing input: thymocytes. All receptors derive from a girl under three years old with a congenital heart defect.

Only one count was recorded for this clone. At one end the junction does not follow the germline gene, possibly because of a read error. The J gene is TRBJ1-2, the V gene TRBV7-9; D is possibly TRBD1 (6 bases). Germline-derived CDR1 and CDR2 are SEHNR and FQNEAQ (reference sequence). This CDR3 has 10 amino acids. The CDR3 loop reads CASSLVNRDF. The CDR3 nucleotides are TGTGCCAGCAGCTTAGTGAACAGGGACTTC.

The CDR3 bases are TGTGCCAGCAGTTCCGAAGAAGGTCCCGAGGGAATGGCACCCCTCCACTTT. This sequence encodes CASSSEEGPEGMAPLHF. The chain is built from TRBV28 and TRBJ1-6; D is unresolved. Germline V CDR1 and CDR2: MDHEN, SYDVKM. With 4 bases removed from V and 11 bases from J, the gap between germline ends came to 24 bases. This CDR3 comprises 17 residues.

The chain joins TRBV15 to TRBJ1-5; the match to TRBD1 covers 7 bases. Per the germline V gene, CDR1 is LNHNV and CDR2 is YYDKDF (reference sequence). The CDR3 is 14 amino acids. V gave up 5 bases and J gave up 4 bases; unmatched junction bases: 5. CDR3 DNA sequence: TGTGCCACCAGCTCCCGGACAGGTAATCAGCCCCAGCATTTT. This sequence encodes CATSSRTGNQPQHF.

This clone was detected once. The rearrangement uses TRBV28 and TRBJ2-7; TRBD2 might be the D (6 bases). The CDR3 consists of 16 residues. Germline V gene sequence: CDR1 MDHEN, CDR2 SYDVKM. The V gene lost 0 bases and the J gene lost 3 bases, with 15 bases spanning the gap. The CDR3 loop reads CASSLCKSGTFYEQYF. CDR3 DNA sequence: TGTGCCAGCAGTTTATGCAAGTCCGGGACTTTCTACGAGCAGTACTTC.

In DNA, the CDR3 is TGTGCCAGCCTCCGGATAACTGGGGGCAAAGCTTTCTTT. The encoded protein is CASLRITGGKAFF. The genes are TRBV6-1 and TRBJ1-1; D is perhaps TRBD1 (6 bases). V was shortened by 8 bases and J by 9 bases, with 19 bases between the two germline ends. Per the germline V gene, CDR1 is MNHNS and CDR2 is SASEGT. CDR3 length: 13 amino acids.

Only a few counts were recorded for this clone. Other DNA sequences in the sample encode the same CDR3. The genes are TRBV5-6 and TRBJ1-6; 8 nucleotides line up with TRBD1. This CDR3 is 16 amino acids long. Germline CDR1 is SGHDT and CDR2 is YYEEEE. Trimming took 4 bases from V and 6 from J; bases not matched to a gene: 9. The CDR3 DNA is TGTGCCAGCAGCCACAACCCCGGGACAGGTAATTCACCCCTCCACTTT. It translates to CASSHNPGTGNSPLHF.

This rearrangement joins TRBV30 to TRBJ2-7, with 13 bases fitting TRBD2. V dropped 4 bases and J dropped 0; count of bases not matched to a gene: 6. CDR1 is GTSNPN, CDR2 SVGIG, per germline (reference sequence). CDR3 size: 16 residues. In DNA, the CDR3 is TGTGCCTGGACCGGACTAGCGGGGGACCTCTCCTACGAGCAGTACTTC. This translates into CAWTGLAGDLSYEQYF. The full variable domain, its missing parts supplied by reference TRBV30 and TRBJ2-7, is SQTIHQWPATLVQPVGSPLSLECTVEGTSNPNLYWYRQAAGRGLQLLFYSVGIGQISSEVPQNLSASRPQDRQFILSSKKLLLSDSGFYLCAWTGLAGDLSYEQYFGPGTRLTVT.

The chain joins TRBV23-1 to TRBJ2-7; 10 positions match TRBD1. TRBV23-1 is placed among ORFs of uncertain function. The V and J ends lost 2 bases and 2 bases, in that order; junction bases with no gene match: 12. The CDR3 is 18 amino acids. For the CDR3, the DNA is TGCGCCAGCAGTCAAGGGGGTGGGACAGGGGATTGCCCCTACGAGCAGTACTTC. Amino acids: CASSQGGGTGDCPYEQYF.

This chain uses TRBV28 with TRBJ1-6; D uncertain. The CDR3 totals 14 residues. Germline CDR1 MDHEN, CDR2 SYDVKM. Trimming took off 6 bases at V and 0 bases at J, with 6 bases between the two ends. The CDR3 DNA reads TGTGCCAGCAGCTACAGCTCCTATAATTCACCCCTCCACTTT. Encoded protein: CASSYSSYNSPLHF.

The J gene is TRBJ2-7, the V gene TRBV30, with TRBD1 identical over 7 bases. V lost 3 bases to trimming and J lost 0 bases; unmatched junction nucleotides: 8. This CDR3 comprises 15 residues. The germline gives CDR1 GTSNPN, CDR2 SVGIG (reference sequence). CDR3 sequence: CAWSIGTAASYEQYF. Here the CDR3 DNA reads TGTGCCTGGAGCATCGGGACAGCCGCCTCCTACGAGCAGTACTTC.

With regard to this clone: The junction departs from the called germline gene at one end, perhaps through a read error. The chain joins TRBV20-1 to TRBJ2-1, with D perhaps TRBD2 (5 bases). The germline V gene has CDR1 DFQATT and CDR2 SNEGSKA (reference sequence). The CDR3 has 11 amino acids. The CDR3 loop reads CSARPTRLELF. The CDR3 DNA follows: TGCAGTGCTAGACCCACTAGACTGGAGCTCTTC.

The V call is TRBV27, the J call TRBJ1-1, with 8 bases identical to TRBD1. This CDR3 contains 17 residues. The J segment lost 1 base and the V segment lost 6 bases, leaving 13 bases of the junction unmatched. The germline V gene has CDR1 MNHEY and CDR2 SMNVEV (reference sequence). CDR3 amino acids: CASSQPFYTGGNTEAFF. In DNA form, the CDR3 reads TGTGCCAGCAGCCAACCCTTTTACACAGGGGGGAACACTGAAGCTTTCTTT.